The 18 T cell receptor beta chains in this list originate from one sample, sequenced in a study of tumor-infiltrating lymphocytes in primary liver carcinoma. Co-extraction of RNA and DNA was performed on roughly 20-31 mg of unsorted bulk tissue. A primer in the constant region served to generate TCR beta cDNA from approximately 500 ng of total RNA. Library construction for TCR beta comprised three nested multiplex PCR rounds performed with slightly modified ARM-PCR. It was with TRBV1-TRBV30 forward primers and a C-beta reverse primer that the first two PCR rounds were run, at around 11 cycles each. TCRdb reprocessed the multiplex PCR reads with MiXCR, giving one entry per CDR3 protein. In the table there are 80,000 or so distinct CDR3 sequences, 60% to 80% of which are singletons. The source material was liver tumor tissue from sampling region 4. The subset: tumor region T4, right-lateral pole. The receptors here all came from a woman aged 60-75 years with primary liver carcinoma and hepatitis B virus infection.

Turning to this clonotype: At one boundary the junction diverges from the germline segment, which might be a read error. The chain has TRBV28 and TRBJ1-5, with TRBD1 as a possible D gene (5 bases). CDR3 length: 14 amino acids. The germline CDR1 and CDR2 sequences are MDHEN and SYDVKM. The chain's CDR3 is CASIRGRSSQPQHF. The CDR3 region has the DNA TGTGCCAGCATAAGGGGACGTAGCAGTCAGCCCCAGCATTTT.

As to this clonotype: Because it lacks the conserved phenylalanine or tryptophan at the end, this CDR3 is likely a read error. V is TRBV7-9 and J is TRBJ2-1, with a weak D call TRBD1 (7 bases). This CDR3 has 16 amino acids. V gave up 2 bases and J gave up 4 bases, with 15 bases separating them. The germline V gene encodes CDR1 SEHNR and CDR2 FQNEAQ (reference sequence). CDR3 sequence (DNA): TGTGCCAGCAGCTTACGGGGGACAGAACGGTACAATGAGCAGTTCTTA. This gives the protein CASSLRGTERYNEQFL.

The chain links TRBV28 to TRBJ2-7; tentative D call: TRBD1 (5 bases). Germline CDR1 and CDR2: MDHEN and SYDVKM. Trimming removed 6 bases at V and 1 base at J, with 10 bases between. This CDR3 contains 13 residues. The CDR3 spells CASRLTVSYEQYF. As DNA, the CDR3 is TGTGCCAGCAGGCTGACAGTTTCCTACGAGCAGTACTTC.

This clonotype turned up a few times. With a much larger clone just one base away, this may be a read error. The chain uses TRBV29-1 and TRBJ1-2; D is unclear. Trimming shortened V by 6 bases and J by 4 bases, and 15 bases separated the two germline ends. CDR1 and CDR2 from the germline V gene are SQVTM and ANQGSEA. The CDR3 runs 13 residues. CDR3 bases: TGCAGCGTGGTGAGCGAGACGGTCTATGGCTACACCTTC. Its protein product is CSVVSETVYGYTF.

This clonotype has just one count. Since no conserved phenylalanine or tryptophan closes the CDR3, a read error is the likely cause. The V gene is TRBV28, the J gene TRBJ1-2; possibly TRBD1 for D (5 bases). V was trimmed by 9 bases and J by 10 bases, leaving 27 bases between them. Germline lookup yields CDR1 MDHEN and CDR2 SYDVKM. The CDR3 is 15 amino acids. Here the CDR3 DNA reads TGTGCCAGGAGTCGCGCTCCCGGGGGGATTGGAGTCTACACCCTC. It codes for CARSRAPGGIGVYTL.

Only a few counts were recorded for this clonotype. The junction departs from the called germline gene at one end, perhaps through a read error. The chain employs TRBV11-2 and TRBJ1-2; TRBD1 might be the D (5 bases). Germline V gene data show CDR1 as SGHAT and CDR2 as FQNNGV. The CDR3 runs 17 residues. Written as DNA, the CDR3 is TGTGCCAGCAGCTTGGATCCGTTCAGGGCGCTACGCTATAGCTACACCTTC. It translates to CASSLDPFRALRYSYTF. The complete variable domain, with remaining parts taken from reference TRBV11-2 and TRBJ1-2, reads EAGVAQSPRYKIIEKRQSVAFWCNPISGHATLYWYQQILGQGPKLLIQFQNNGVVDDSQLPKDRFSAERLKGVDSTLKIQPAKLEDSAVYLCASSLDPFRALRYSYTFGSGTRLTVV.

Turning to this clonotype: A read error may be the cause here, since a much bigger clone is one base away. This chain joins TRBV5-1 and TRBJ2-3, with TRBD1 matching 7 bases. Germline CDR1 reads SGHRS; CDR2 reads YFSETQ. The length of the CDR3 is 13 residues. J was trimmed by 4 bases and V by 9 bases; bases with no gene match: 8. CDR3 bases: TGCGCCACCAAGACAGGGTCCGCAGATACGCAGTATTTT. Translating gives CATKTGSADTQYF.

As regards this clonotype: Possible read error: a much larger clone is one base away. The rearrangement links TRBV6-6 to TRBJ1-2; TRBD1 aligns across 7 bases. CDR1 is MNHNY and CDR2 is SVGAGI in the germline V gene (reference sequence). The CDR3 spans 15 residues. V trimming: 8 bases; J trimming: 2 bases; junction bases outside the gene matches: 11. The chain's CDR3 is CASGLNRGGNYGYTF. Written as DNA, the CDR3 is TGTGCCAGCGGTTTGAACAGGGGAGGGAACTATGGCTACACCTTC.

The CDR3 DNA sequence: TGTGCCAGCAGCCCTGGACTAACGGGCCTAGATACGCAGCATTTT. Translated: CASSPGLTGLDTQHF. The chain recombines TRBV11-2 with TRBJ2-3; D gene ambiguous. TRBJ1-5 matches the DNA end more closely, so the J call is doubtful. This CDR3 is 15 amino acids long. Germline lookup yields CDR1 SGHAT and CDR2 FQNNGV.

Ten or more counts support this clonotype. The chain links TRBV7-8 to TRBJ1-3; possible D gene TRBD1, 6 bases. The germline V gene encodes CDR1 SGHVS and CDR2 FQNEAQ. This CDR3 is built from 14 residues. Trimming took off 6 bases at V and 2 bases at J, with 11 bases between the two ends. This CDR3 reads CASRSTGTGNTIYF. The CDR3 DNA reads as TGTGCCAGCAGATCAACAGGGACTGGAAACACCATATATTTT.

In regard to this clonotype: The junction departs from germline at one end; a sequencing error may be responsible. The chain uses TRBV6-5 and TRBJ2-5, with a weak D call TRBD2 (5 bases). The CDR3 has 12 residues. Per the germline V gene, CDR1 is MNHEY and CDR2 is SVGAGI. CDR3 amino acids: CASGHPQETQYF. The DNA of the CDR3 is TGCGCCAGCGGTCACCCCCAAGAGACCCAGTACTTC.

In the case of this clonotype: One end of the junction does not line up with germline, which may come from a read error. This chain joins TRBV29-1 and TRBJ2-2; weak D call: TRBD2 (5 bases). This CDR3 region has 13 residues. Germline V gene sequence: CDR1 SQVTM, CDR2 ANQGSEA. CDR3 sequence (DNA): TGCAGCGTTTCCCTAGCCCCGGCCGGGGAGCTGTTTTTC. It codes for CSVSLAPAGELFF.

Concerning this clonotype itself: Mismatch with germline at one junction end may stem from a read error. The V call is TRBV6-1, the J call TRBJ2-5; the D gene could be TRBD1 or TRBD2 (6 bases each). Germline CDR1 is MNHNS and CDR2 is SASEGT. The CDR3 sequence is 15 residues long. The chain's CDR3 is CANSARGDFLGTQYF. The CDR3 DNA follows: TGTGCCAACAGTGCAAGGGGGGACTTCTTGGGGACCCAGTACTTC.

The chain couples TRBV10-2 to TRBJ1-2; D might be TRBD1 (6 bases). The V gene lost 3 bases and the J gene lost 9 bases, with 17 bases spanning the gap. CDR3 length equals 14 residues. Germline values: CDR1 WSHSY, CDR2 SAAADI. The CDR3 sequence: CASSERGHGFRYTF. The CDR3 bases are TGCGCCAGCAGTGAAAGGGGACATGGCTTCCGCTACACCTTC.

As to this clonotype: This may be a read error: a much more frequent sequence differs by one nucleotide. This chain joins TRBV5-4 and TRBJ2-7, with D perhaps being TRBD1 or TRBD2 (5 bases each). The CDR3 has 15 residues. Germline-derived CDR1 and CDR2 are SGHNT and YYREEE (reference sequence). The V gene lost 1 base and the J gene lost 4 bases, with 15 bases spanning the gap. Here the CDR3 reads CASSLTLGRQYEQYF. The CDR3, as DNA: TGTGCCAGCAGCTTGACCTTGGGACGGCAATACGAGCAGTACTTC.

This chain connects TRBV19 to TRBJ2-7; a possible D gene is TRBD2 (6 bases). CDR1 and CDR2 (germline): LNHDA, SQIVND (reference sequence). The CDR3 runs 15 residues. The ends were cut back, 5 bases at V and 2 bases at J, with 16 bases in the middle. CDR3 DNA: TGTGCCAGTAGTGCGGGGACCGACGGGACCTACGAGCAGTACTTC. As protein: CASSAGTDGTYEQYF.

On this clonotype itself: A much larger clone lies one base from this, so it may be a read error. This chain connects TRBV24-1 to TRBJ1-2; no clear D gene. Germline V gene data show CDR1 as KGHDR and CDR2 as SFDVKD. The CDR3 totals 14 residues. CDR3 loop: CTTSDSLGNYGYTF. In nucleotides, the CDR3 is TGTACCACCAGTGATTCCTTAGGCAACTATGGCTACACCTTC.

Comments on this clonotype: A much larger clone differs by one base, so this may be a read error. This rearrangement joins TRBV28 to TRBJ1-2; D is perhaps TRBD1 (6 bases). The CDR3 sequence is 15 residues long. Deletions cut 2 bases from V and 5 bases from J, with 15 bases between. The germline CDR1 and CDR2 sequences are MDHEN and SYDVKM. CDR3 in amino acids: CASSLGGAFGYGYTF. The CDR3 DNA reads TGTGCCAGCAGTTTAGGGGGGGCCTTTGGGTATGGCTACACCTTC.